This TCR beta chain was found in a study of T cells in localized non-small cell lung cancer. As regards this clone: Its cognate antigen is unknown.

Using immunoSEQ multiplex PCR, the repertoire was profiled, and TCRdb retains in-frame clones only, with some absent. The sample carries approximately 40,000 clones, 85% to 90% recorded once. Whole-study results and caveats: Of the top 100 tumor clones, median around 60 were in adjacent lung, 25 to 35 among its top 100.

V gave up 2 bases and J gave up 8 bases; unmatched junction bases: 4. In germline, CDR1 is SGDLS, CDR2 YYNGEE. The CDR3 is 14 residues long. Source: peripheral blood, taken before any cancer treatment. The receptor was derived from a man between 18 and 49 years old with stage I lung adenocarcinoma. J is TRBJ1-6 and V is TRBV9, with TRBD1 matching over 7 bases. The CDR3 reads CASSVTGFYSPLHF. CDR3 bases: TGTGCCAGCAGCGTGACAGGGTTTTATTCACCCCTCCACTTT.